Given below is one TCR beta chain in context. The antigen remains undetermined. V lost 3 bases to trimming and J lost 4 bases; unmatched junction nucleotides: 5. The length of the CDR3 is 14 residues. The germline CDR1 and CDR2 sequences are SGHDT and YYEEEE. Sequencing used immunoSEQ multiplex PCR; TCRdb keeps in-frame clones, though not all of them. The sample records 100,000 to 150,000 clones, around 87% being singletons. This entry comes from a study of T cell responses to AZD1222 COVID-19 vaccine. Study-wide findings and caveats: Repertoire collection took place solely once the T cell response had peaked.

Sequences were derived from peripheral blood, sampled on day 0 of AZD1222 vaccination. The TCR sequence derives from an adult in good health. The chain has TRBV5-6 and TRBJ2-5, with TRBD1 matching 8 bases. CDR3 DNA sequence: TGTGCCAGCAGCTCGACAGGGGCGGTAGAGACCCAGTACTTC. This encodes CASSSTGAVETQYF.